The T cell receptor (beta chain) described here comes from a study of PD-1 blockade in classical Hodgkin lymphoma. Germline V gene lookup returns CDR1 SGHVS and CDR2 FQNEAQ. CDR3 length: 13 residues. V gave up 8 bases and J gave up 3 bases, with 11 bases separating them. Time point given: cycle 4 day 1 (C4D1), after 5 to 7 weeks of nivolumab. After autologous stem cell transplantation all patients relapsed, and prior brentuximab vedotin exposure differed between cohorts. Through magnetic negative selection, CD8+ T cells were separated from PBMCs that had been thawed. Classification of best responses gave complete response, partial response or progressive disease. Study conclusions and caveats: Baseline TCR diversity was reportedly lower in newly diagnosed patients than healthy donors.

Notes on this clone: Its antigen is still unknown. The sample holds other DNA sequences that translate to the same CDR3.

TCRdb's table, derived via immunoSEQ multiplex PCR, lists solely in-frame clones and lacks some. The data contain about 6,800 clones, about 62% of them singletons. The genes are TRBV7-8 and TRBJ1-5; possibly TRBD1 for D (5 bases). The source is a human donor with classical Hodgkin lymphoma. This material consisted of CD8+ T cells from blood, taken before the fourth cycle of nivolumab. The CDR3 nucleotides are TGTGCCAGCGGGAGGGGCAACAATCAGCCCCAGCATTTT. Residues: CASGRGNNQPQHF.